What follows are 6 T cell receptor beta chains derived from one specimen sequenced in a study of beta chain features in type 1 diabetes. What was sequenced were expressed TCRB transcripts, since all of the isolated RNA had been reverse transcribed. The protocol was immunoSEQ multiplex PCR, while the TCRdb copy is restricted to in-frame clones and leaves out a portion. The sample comprises some 250,000 clones, 27% of which are singletons, and approximately 4% rests with the top ten. The sample was central memory CD4+ T cells from blood. The receptors shown here come from a man aged 30 to 45 in good health.

In the case of this clone: A junction boundary mismatches the germline segment, possibly from a read error. V gene TRBV29-1 combines with J gene TRBJ2-3; 11 bases map to TRBD2. CDR3 length: 15 amino acids. The germline V gene has CDR1 SQVTM and CDR2 ANQGSEA. The CDR3 DNA reads as TGCAGCGTTCAAGAACTAGCGGGGGTGGGAGATACGCAGTATTTT. The encoded protein is CSVQELAGVGDTQYF.

This clone has only a few counts. The chain recombines TRBV4-3 with TRBJ2-1, with 7 positions matching TRBD1. V dropped 2 bases and J dropped 9; count of bases not matched to a gene: 1. The CDR3 consists of 12 residues. From germline, CDR1 is LGHNA and CDR2 YSLEER. CDR3 nucleotides: TGCGCCAGCAGCCAACGACAGGGTGAGCAGTTCTTC. It encodes CASSQRQGEQFF.

This clone was found many times. The V gene is TRBV7-2, the J gene TRBJ2-6; no firm D call. CDR1 is SGHTA and CDR2 is FQGNSA in the germline V gene. Trimming removed 7 bases at V and 0 bases at J, with 7 bases between. The CDR3 sequence is 14 residues long. In DNA, the CDR3 is TGTGCCAGCACTCTCCTCTCTGGGGCCAACGTCCTGACTTTC. Protein sequence: CASTLLSGANVLTF.

The rearrangement uses TRBV29-1 and TRBJ1-2, with 7 bases identical to TRBD1. The V segment lost 5 bases and the J segment 5 bases; nucleotides outside the gene matches: 8. The CDR3 is 13 amino acids. The germline CDR1 and CDR2 sequences are SQVTM and ANQGSEA. The CDR3 DNA reads as TGCAGCGTTCAGGGGACAGAGAATTATGGCTACACCTTC. It specifies CSVQGTENYGYTF.

A word on this clone: Compared with germline, one end of the junction differs, possibly owing to a read error. In DNA form, the CDR3 reads TGTGCCACCAGAAGAGAGGGGTACACCGGGGAGCTGTTTTTT. It is translated as CATRREGYTGELFF. V gene TRBV15 combines with J gene TRBJ2-2; the D gene could be TRBD1 or TRBD2 (5 bases each). Germline V gene data show CDR1 as LNHNV and CDR2 as YYDKDF (reference sequence). The CDR3 spans 14 residues. The full variable domain, in which reference TRBV15 and TRBJ2-2 provide the parts outside the CDR3, is DAMVIQNPRYQVTQFGKPVTLSCSQTLNHNVMYWYQQKSSQAPKLLFHYYDKDFNNEADTPDNFQSRRPNTSFCFLDIRSPGLGDTAMYLCATRREGYTGELFFGEGSRLTVL.

The J gene is TRBJ2-7, the V gene TRBV29-1; no reliable D call. The length of the CDR3 is 12 residues. Trimming took 0 bases from V and 3 from J, leaving 6 bases between them. The V gene's germline CDR1 is SQVTM and CDR2 ANQGSEA. CDR3 nucleotides: TGCAGCGTTGAAGATACCCTCTACGAGCAGTACTTC. It translates to CSVEDTLYEQYF.